The clone carrying this T cell receptor beta chain was recorded at least ten times. Regarding time point: pre-sensitization, week 0. This sample's treatment: therapeutic diphenylcyclopropenone sensitization with weekly scalp DPC. In every case, blood was obtained before the patch test was applied. Alopecia patients, 18 to 70 years old and DPC-suitable, served as donors. CDR3 size: 12 residues. The germline V gene encodes CDR1 SQVTM and CDR2 ANQGSEA. V dropped 6 bases and J dropped 4; count of bases not matched to a gene: 5. The record originates from a study of human T cells and chemical hapten exposure. TCRdb reprocessed the RACE reads via MiXCR and lists one record per CDR3 protein. The table records 350,000 to 400,000 distinct CDR3 sequences, more than 4.5% of them present only once.

The receptor was isolated from a woman between 50 and 59 years old with alopecia areata. Some clones in this sample may be carry-over from other donors' samples. Specimen: whole blood, collected in connection with sensitization to the hapten diphenylcyclopropenone (DPC). The chain joins TRBV29-1 to TRBJ2-7; TRBD1 matches at 8 bases. In DNA form, the CDR3 reads TGCAGCGTCTCCGGGACAGGTTACGAGCAGTACTTC. Translating gives CSVSGTGYEQYF.